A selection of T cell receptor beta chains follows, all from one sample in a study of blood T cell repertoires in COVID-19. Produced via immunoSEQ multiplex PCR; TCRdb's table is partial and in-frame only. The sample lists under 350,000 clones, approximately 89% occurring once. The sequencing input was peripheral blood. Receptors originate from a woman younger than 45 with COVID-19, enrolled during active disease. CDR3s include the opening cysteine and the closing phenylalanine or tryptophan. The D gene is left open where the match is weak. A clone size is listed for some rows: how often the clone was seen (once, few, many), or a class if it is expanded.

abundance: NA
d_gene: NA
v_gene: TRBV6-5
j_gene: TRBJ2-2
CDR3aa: CASSPNGELFF
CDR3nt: TGTGCCAGCAGTCCCAACGGGGAGCTGTTTTTT

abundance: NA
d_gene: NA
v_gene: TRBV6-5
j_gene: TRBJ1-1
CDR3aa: CASSRPGQENTEAFF
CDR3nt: TGTGCCAGCAGTAGACCGGGACAAGAGAACACTGAAGCTTTCTTT

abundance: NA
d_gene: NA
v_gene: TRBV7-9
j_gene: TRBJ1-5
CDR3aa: CASSRSGNQPQHF
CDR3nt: TGTGCCAGCAGCCGCAGCGGGAATCAGCCCCAGCATTTT

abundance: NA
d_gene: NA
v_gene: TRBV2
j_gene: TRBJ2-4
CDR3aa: CASTGTPKNIQYF
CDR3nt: TGTGCCAGCACTGGGACTCCCAAAAACATTCAGTACTTC

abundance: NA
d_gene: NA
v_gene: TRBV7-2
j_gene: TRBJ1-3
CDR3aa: CASSLPSSGNTIYF
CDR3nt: TGTGCCAGCAGCTTACCCTCCTCTGGAAACACCATATATTTT

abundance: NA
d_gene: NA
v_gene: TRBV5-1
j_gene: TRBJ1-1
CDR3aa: CASSLEQGSTEAFF
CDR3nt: TGCGCCAGCAGCCTCGAACAGGGTTCCACTGAAGCTTTCTTT

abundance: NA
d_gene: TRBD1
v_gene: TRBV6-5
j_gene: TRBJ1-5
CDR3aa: CASIHRGSNQPQHF
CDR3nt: TGTGCCAGCATCCACAGGGGTAGTAATCAGCCCCAGCATTTT

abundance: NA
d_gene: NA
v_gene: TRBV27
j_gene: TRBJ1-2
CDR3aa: CASSLSPTGYIGYTF
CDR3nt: TGTGCCAGCAGCCTTAGCCCCACAGGGTATATAGGCTACACCTTC

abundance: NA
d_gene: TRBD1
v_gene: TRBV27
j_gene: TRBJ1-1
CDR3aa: CASRKMGQGGGTEAFF
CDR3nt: TGTGCCAGCAGAAAAATGGGACAGGGAGGTGGTACTGAAGCTTTCTTT

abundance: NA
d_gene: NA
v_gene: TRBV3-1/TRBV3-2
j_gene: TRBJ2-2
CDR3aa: CASSQGGTTNTGELFF
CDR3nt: TGTGCCAGCAGCCAAGGGGGGACAACGAACACCGGGGAGCTGTTTTTT

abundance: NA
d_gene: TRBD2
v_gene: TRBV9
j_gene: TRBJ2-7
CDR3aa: CASSVDWAGVEQYF
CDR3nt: TGTGCCAGCAGCGTAGACTGGGCGGGGGTCGAGCAGTACTTC

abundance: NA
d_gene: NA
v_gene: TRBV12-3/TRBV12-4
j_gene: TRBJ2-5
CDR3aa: CASSFKETQYF
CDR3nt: TGTGCCAGCAGTTTTAAAGAGACCCAGTACTTC

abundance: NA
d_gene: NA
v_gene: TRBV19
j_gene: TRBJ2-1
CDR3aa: CASSIGAGDNEQFF
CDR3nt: TGTGCCAGTAGTATAGGAGCAGGCGACAATGAGCAGTTCTTC

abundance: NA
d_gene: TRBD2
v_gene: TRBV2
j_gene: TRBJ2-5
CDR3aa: CASSTRLARETQYF
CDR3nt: TGTGCCAGCAGTACCCGACTAGCTAGGGAGACCCAGTACTTC

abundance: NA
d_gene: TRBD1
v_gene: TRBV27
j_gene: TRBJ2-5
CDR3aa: CASSLDRAGETQYF
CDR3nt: TGTGCCAGCAGTCTCGACAGGGCAGGGGAGACCCAGTACTTC

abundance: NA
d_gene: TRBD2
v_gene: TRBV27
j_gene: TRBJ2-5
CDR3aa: CASSSLAGRAETQYF
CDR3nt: TGTGCCAGCAGTTCGTTAGCGGGGAGGGCCGAGACCCAGTACTTC

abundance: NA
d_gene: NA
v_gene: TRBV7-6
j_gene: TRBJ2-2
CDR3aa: CASSLSVLAGELFF
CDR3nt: TGTGCCAGCAGCTTGTCTGTTTTAGCCGGGGAGCTGTTTTTT

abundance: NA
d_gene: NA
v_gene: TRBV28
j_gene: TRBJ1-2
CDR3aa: CASSLRAGLGYGYTF
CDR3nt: TGTGCCAGCAGTTTACGAGCAGGTTTGGGCTATGGCTACACCTTC

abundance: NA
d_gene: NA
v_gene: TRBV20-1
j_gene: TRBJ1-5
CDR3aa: CSASRQGRGNQPQHF
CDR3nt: TGCAGTGCTAGTAGGCAGGGCAGAGGTAATCAGCCCCAGCATTTT

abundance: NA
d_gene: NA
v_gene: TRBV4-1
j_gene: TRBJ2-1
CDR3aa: CASSQVTRLDNEQFF
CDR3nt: TGCGCCAGCAGCCAAGTAACGAGGTTAGACAATGAGCAGTTCTTC

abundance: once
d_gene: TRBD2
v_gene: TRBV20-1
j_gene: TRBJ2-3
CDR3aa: CSASEASGVTDTQYF
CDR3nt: TGCAGTGCTAGTGAGGCTAGCGGGGTTACAGATACGCAGTATTTT

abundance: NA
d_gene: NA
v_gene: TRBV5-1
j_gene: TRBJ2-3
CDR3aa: CASSLAAVQPGTDTQYF
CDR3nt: TGCGCCAGCAGCTTGGCTGCGGTACAACCCGGAACAGATACGCAGTATTTT

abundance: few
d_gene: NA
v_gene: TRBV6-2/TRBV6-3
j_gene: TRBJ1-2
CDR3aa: CASSRDSVYGYTF
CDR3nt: TGTGCCAGCAGTAGAGACAGTGTCTATGGCTACACCTTC

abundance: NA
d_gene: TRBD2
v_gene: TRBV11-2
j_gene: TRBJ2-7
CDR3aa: CASSLILAGYYEQYF
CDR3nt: TGTGCCAGCAGCTTGATACTAGCGGGGTACTACGAGCAGTACTTC

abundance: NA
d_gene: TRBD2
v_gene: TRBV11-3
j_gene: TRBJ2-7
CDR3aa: CASSLSREPSYEQYF
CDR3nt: TGTGCCAGCAGCTTATCGCGGGAGCCCTCCTACGAGCAGTACTTC

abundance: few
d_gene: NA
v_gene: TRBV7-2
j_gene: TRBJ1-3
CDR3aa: CASSLDRWNRNTIYF
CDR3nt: TGTGCCAGCAGCTTAGACAGGTGGAATAGGAACACCATATATTTT

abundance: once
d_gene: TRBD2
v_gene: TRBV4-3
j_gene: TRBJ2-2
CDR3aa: CASSTGGITTGELFF
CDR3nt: TGCGCCAGCTCGACGGGAGGGATAACCACCGGGGAGCTGTTTTTT

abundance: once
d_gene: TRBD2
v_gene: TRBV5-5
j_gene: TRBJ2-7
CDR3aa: CASSTGLAVSYEQYF
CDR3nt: TGTGCCAGCAGCACGGGACTAGCGGTCTCCTACGAGCAGTACTTC